What follows are 12 T cell receptor beta chains derived from one specimen sequenced in a study of blood T cells in healthy people across ages. It was with a sample-barcoded 5' primer and a J-beta primer mix that a second PCR of roughly 7 to 12 cycles was run. TCRdb re-called the 5' RACE reads through MiXCR, storing one row per CDR3 protein. The sample records roughly 1,300,000 distinct CDR3 sequences, approximately 59% being singletons. Material: blood. These receptors were taken from a man between 18 and 35 years old in good health.

Only one count was recorded for this clonotype. V usage is TRBV4-1 and J usage is TRBJ2-1, with D hard to call. V dropped 2 bases and J dropped 10 bases, with 12 bases sitting between them. The CDR3 length is 13 residues. From germline, CDR1 is MGHRA and CDR2 YSYEKL. The CDR3 loop is CASSQIGAYEQFF. DNA of the CDR3: TGCGCCAGCAGCCAAATCGGAGCCTACGAGCAGTTCTTC.

There are a few counts of this clonotype. As DNA, the CDR3 is TGTGCCAGCAGTTACTCAGGCATCTACGAGCAGTACTTC. It codes for CASSYSGIYEQYF. The V and J genes are TRBV6-5 and TRBJ2-7, with D hard to call. CDR1 MNHEY and CDR2 SVGAGI come from the germline V gene. Trimming shortened V by 0 bases and J by 3 bases, and 6 bases separated the two germline ends. The CDR3 runs 13 residues.

J is TRBJ2-7 and V is TRBV3-1; a weak D match, TRBD2 (6 bases). Trimming removed 4 bases from V and 0 bases from J, with 19 bases in between. The CDR3 sequence is 17 residues long. The germline V gene encodes CDR1 LGHDT and CDR2 YNNKEL (reference sequence). The DNA of the CDR3 is TGTGCCAGCAGCCTTCGCACGAAGTTCGGGAGCTCCTACGAGCAGTACTTC. This codes for CASSLRTKFGSSYEQYF.

The chain couples TRBV15 to TRBJ2-5; TRBD1 matches at 8 bases. The V and J ends lost 3 bases and 5 bases, in that order; junction bases with no gene match: 8. The germline gives CDR1 LNHNV, CDR2 YYDKDF (reference sequence). The CDR3 consists of 15 residues. The CDR3 bases are TGTGCCACCAGCAGTGATAATAGACAGGGGGAGACCCAGTACTTC. Protein sequence: CATSSDNRQGETQYF.

The chain combines TRBV29-1 with TRBJ1-2; D remains ambiguous. Germline-derived CDR1 and CDR2 are SQVTM and ANQGSEA. V shed 3 bases and J shed 2 bases, with 7 bases lying between them. CDR3 length: 12 amino acids. The chain's CDR3 is CSVEPSNYGYTF. The DNA for the CDR3 is TGCAGCGTTGAGCCGTCAAACTATGGCTACACCTTC.

This sequence joins TRBV18 and TRBJ1-4; 8 bases align to TRBD1. Trimming at V came to 3 bases and at J to 3 bases, leaving 12 bases not matched to a gene. The CDR3 has 18 residues. CDR1 is KGHSH, CDR2 LQKENI, per germline. CDR3 bases: TGTGCCAGCTCACCCACGCAATTACGGGGACAGGCTAATGAAAAACTGTTTTTT. Its protein is CASSPTQLRGQANEKLFF.

There are a few counts of this clonotype. V and J are TRBV7-9 and TRBJ2-7, with D hard to call. The CDR3 loop spans 14 amino acids. The germline V gene encodes CDR1 SEHNR and CDR2 FQNEAQ (reference sequence). V lost 1 base to trimming and J lost 1 base, with 8 bases between them. CDR3 sequence: CASSLEGMSYEQYF. In nucleotides, the CDR3 is TGTGCCAGCAGCTTAGAGGGAATGTCCTACGAGCAGTACTTC.

The chain couples TRBV27 to TRBJ2-5; TRBD2 agrees at 9 bases. J was trimmed by 11 bases and V by 7 bases; bases with no gene match: 14. Germline values: CDR1 MNHEY, CDR2 SMNVEV (reference sequence). The length of the CDR3 is 14 residues. CDR3 sequence: CASTSGVNVGEQYF. The CDR3 bases are TGTGCCAGCACTAGCGGGGTCAACGTGGGGGAGCAGTACTTC.

On this clonotype itself: One end of the junction fails to match germline, which may point to a read error. V is TRBV7-9 and J is TRBJ1-2; D gene ambiguous. The CDR3 sequence is 13 residues long. From germline, CDR1 is SEHNR and CDR2 FQNEAQ (reference sequence). The CDR3 coding sequence is TGTGCCAGCAGCTTGACCCCGAACTGTGGCTACACCTTC. Translation: CASSLTPNCGYTF.

The chain employs TRBV3-1 and TRBJ2-5; 8 bases agree with TRBD2. Germline CDR1 is LGHDT and CDR2 is YNNKEL (reference sequence). V lost 4 bases and J lost 4; bases outside the gene matches: 5. CDR3 length equals 14 residues. Here the CDR3 reads CASSPVRGGETQYF. The CDR3 DNA follows: TGTGCCAGCAGCCCGGTCCGGGGGGGAGAGACCCAGTACTTC.

The rearrangement uses TRBV9 and TRBJ2-7, with 7 bases identical to TRBD1. Trimming took 4 bases from V and 2 from J; bases not matched to a gene: 6. The CDR3 contains 14 residues. CDR1 is SGDLS and CDR2 is YYNGEE in the germline V gene. CDR3 coding DNA: TGTGCCAGCAGCCACGGACAGGTGACCTACGAGCAGTACTTC. Residues: CASSHGQVTYEQYF.

The chain recombines TRBV27 with TRBJ1-2; no clear D gene. Germline V lookup: CDR1 MNHEY, CDR2 SMNVEV (reference sequence). Trimming took 8 bases from V and 4 from J, leaving 11 bases between them. The CDR3 loop spans 12 amino acids. This CDR3 is CASGPGPYGYTF. Written as DNA, the CDR3 is TGTGCCAGCGGTCCTGGCCCCTATGGCTACACCTTC.